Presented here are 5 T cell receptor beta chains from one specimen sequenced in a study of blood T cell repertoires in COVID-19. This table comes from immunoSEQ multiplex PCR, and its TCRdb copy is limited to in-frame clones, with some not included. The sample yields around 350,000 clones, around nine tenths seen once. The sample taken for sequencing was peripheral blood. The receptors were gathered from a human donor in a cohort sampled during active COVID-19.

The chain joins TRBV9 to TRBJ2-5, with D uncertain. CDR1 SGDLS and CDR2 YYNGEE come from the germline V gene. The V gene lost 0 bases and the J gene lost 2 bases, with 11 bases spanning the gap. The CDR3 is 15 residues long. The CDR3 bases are TGTGCCAGCAGCGTAGGCAGGCACTCACAAGAGACCCAGTACTTC. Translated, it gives CASSVGRHSQETQYF.

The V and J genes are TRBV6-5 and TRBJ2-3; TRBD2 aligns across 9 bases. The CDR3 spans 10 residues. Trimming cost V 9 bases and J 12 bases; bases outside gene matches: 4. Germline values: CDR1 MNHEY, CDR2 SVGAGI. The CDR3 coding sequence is TGTGCCAGGGCGGGGGGGGGACAGTATTTT. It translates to CARAGGGQYF.

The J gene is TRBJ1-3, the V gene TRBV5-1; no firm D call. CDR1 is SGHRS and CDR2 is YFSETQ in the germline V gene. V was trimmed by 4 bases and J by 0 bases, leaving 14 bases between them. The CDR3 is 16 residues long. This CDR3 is CASSTGSAYSGNTIYF. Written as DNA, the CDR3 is TGCGCCAGCAGCACCGGGAGCGCCTACTCTGGAAACACCATATATTTT. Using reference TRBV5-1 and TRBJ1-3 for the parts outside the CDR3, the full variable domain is KAGVTQTPRYLIKTRGQQVTLSCSPISGHRSVSWYQQTPGQGLQFLFEYFSETQRNKGNFPGRFSGRQFSNSRSEMNVSTLELGDSALYLCASSTGSAYSGNTIYFGEGSWLTVV.

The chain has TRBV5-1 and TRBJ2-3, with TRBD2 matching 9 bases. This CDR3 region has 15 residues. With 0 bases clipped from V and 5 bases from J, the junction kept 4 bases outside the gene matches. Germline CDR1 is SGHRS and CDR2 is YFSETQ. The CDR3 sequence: CASSLDLAGLDTQYF. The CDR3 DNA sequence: TGCGCCAGCAGCTTGGATCTAGCGGGGTTAGATACGCAGTATTTT.

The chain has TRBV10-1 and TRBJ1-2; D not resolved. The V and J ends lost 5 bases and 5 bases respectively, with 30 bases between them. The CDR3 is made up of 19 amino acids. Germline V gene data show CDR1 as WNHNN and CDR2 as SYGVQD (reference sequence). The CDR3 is CASSTKTRRGYWPTYGYTF. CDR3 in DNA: TGCGCCAGCAGTACCAAAACGAGACGGGGATATTGGCCTACATATGGCTACACCTTC.